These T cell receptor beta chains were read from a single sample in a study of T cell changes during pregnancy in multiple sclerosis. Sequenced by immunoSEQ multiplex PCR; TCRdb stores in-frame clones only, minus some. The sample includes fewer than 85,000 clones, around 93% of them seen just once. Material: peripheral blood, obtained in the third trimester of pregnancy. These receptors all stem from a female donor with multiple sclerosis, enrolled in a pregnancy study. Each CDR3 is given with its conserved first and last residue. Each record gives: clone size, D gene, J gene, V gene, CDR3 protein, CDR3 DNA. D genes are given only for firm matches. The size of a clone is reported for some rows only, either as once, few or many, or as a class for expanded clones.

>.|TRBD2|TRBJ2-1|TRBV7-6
CASSPGGGNEQFF
TGTGCCAGCAGCCCGGGGGGGGGCAATGAGCAGTTCTTC
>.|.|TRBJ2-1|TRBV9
CASSVIGGGNEQFF
TGTGCCAGCAGCGTGATAGGGGGGGGGAATGAGCAGTTCTTC
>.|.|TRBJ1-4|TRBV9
CASSVETGTFEKLFF
TGTGCCAGCAGCGTAGAGACAGGCACTTTTGAAAAACTGTTTTTT
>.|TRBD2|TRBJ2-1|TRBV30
CAWDNSGGNEQFF
TGTGCCTGGGATAATAGCGGGGGGAATGAGCAGTTCTTC
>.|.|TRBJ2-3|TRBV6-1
CASSEVGGAADTQYF
TGTGCCAGCAGTGAAGTGGGGGGGGCGGCAGATACGCAGTATTTT
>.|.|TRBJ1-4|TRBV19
CASSTQGGNEKLFF
TGTGCCAGTAGTACGCAGGGAGGCAATGAAAAACTGTTTTTT
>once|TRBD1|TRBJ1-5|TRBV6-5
CASSYGGTGNQPQHF
TGTGCCAGCAGTTACGGCGGGACAGGGAATCAGCCCCAGCATTTT
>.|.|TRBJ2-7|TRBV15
CATSPLTVDSSYEQYF
TGTGCCACCAGCCCCCTCACAGTGGACAGCTCCTACGAGCAGTACTTC
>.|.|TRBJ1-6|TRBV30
CAWTPGGLNSPLHF
TGTGCCTGGACCCCGGGGGGCCTCAATTCACCCCTCCACTTT
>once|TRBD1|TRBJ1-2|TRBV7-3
CASSPTPALRQGAHGYTF
TGTGCCAGCAGCCCAACCCCCGCTCTGAGACAGGGAGCGCATGGCTACACCTTC
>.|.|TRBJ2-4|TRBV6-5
CASSYGAVQYF
TGTGCCAGCAGTTACGGGGCCGTTCAGTACTTC
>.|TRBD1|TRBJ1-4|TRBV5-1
CASSASQGRIEKLFF
TGCGCCAGCAGCGCCTCACAGGGGCGGATTGAAAAACTGTTTTTT
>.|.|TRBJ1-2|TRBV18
CASSQLNQGYGYTF
TGTGCCAGCTCACAACTCAACCAGGGTTATGGCTACACCTTC
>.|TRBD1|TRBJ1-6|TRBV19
CASTGQGGSYNSPLHF
TGTGCCAGTACGGGACAGGGAGGCTCCTATAATTCACCCCTCCACTTT
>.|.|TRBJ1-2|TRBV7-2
CASSLETGGYTF
TGTGCCAGCAGCTTAGAAACGGGGGGCTACACCTTC
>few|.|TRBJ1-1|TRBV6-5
CASSYRQTNTEAFF
TGTGCCAGCAGTTACCGACAGACTAACACTGAAGCTTTCTTT
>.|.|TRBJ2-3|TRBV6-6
CASNYVNGGQGDTQYF
TGTGCCAGCAATTATGTCAACGGGGGGCAGGGAGATACGCAGTATTTT
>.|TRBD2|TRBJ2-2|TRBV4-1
CASSQVLAANTGELFF
TGCGCCAGCAGCCAAGTCCTAGCGGCGAACACCGGGGAGCTGTTTTTT
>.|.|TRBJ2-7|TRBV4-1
CASSQGRHSYEQYF
TGCGCCAGCAGCCAAGGCAGGCACTCCTACGAGCAGTACTTC
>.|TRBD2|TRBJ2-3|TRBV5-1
CASAPEAGGAGRRADTQYF
TGCGCCAGCGCGCCTGAGGCCGGGGGGGCCGGTCGACGAGCAGATACGCAGTATTTT
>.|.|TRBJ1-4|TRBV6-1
CASRESREKLFF
TGTGCCAGCAGAGAGTCTAGGGAAAAACTGTTTTTT
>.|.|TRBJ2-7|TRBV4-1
CASSQVLQGSLEQYF
TGCGCCAGCAGCCAAGTGTTGCAGGGTTCCCTTGAGCAGTACTTC
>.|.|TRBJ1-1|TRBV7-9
CASSLERSEAFF
TGTGCCAGCAGCTTAGAGCGGAGTGAAGCTTTCTTT
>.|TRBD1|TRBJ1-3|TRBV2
CASSLFRGRTGAGNTIYF
TGTGCCAGCAGTCTTTTTCGAGGGCGGACAGGGGCTGGAAACACCATATATTTT
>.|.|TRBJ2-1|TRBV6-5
CASSYSSGRSYNEQFF
TGTGCCAGCAGTTACTCGTCGGGTAGGTCCTACAATGAGCAGTTCTTC
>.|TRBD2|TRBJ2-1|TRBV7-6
CASSLALAGSYNEQFF
TGTGCCAGCAGCTTAGCGCTAGCGGGGTCCTACAATGAGCAGTTCTTC
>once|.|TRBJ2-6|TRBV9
CASTGLSGANVLTF
TGTGCCAGCACCGGACTTTCTGGGGCCAACGTCCTGACTTTC
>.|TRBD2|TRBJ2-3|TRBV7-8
CASSLGTSGVPTDTQYF
TGTGCCAGCAGCTTGGGGACTAGCGGGGTACCCACAGATACGCAGTATTTT
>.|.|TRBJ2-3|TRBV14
CASSRDRGAGADTQYF
TGTGCCAGCAGCCGGGATAGGGGGGCGGGGGCAGATACGCAGTATTTT
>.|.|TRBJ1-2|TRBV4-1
CASSHGGGLYGYTF
TGCGCCAGCAGCCATGGGGGGGGCCTCTATGGCTACACCTTC